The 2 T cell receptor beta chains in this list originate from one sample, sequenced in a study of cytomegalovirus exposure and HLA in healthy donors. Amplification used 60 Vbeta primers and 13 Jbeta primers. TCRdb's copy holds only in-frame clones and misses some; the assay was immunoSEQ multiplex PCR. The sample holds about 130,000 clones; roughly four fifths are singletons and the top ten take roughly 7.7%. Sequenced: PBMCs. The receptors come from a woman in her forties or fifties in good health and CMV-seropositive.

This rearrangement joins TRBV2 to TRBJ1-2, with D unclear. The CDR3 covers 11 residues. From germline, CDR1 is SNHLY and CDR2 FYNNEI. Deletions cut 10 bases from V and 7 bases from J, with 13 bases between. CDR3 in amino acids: CATQLVRGYTF. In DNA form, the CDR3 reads TGTGCCACCCAGCTAGTCCGTGGCTACACCTTC.

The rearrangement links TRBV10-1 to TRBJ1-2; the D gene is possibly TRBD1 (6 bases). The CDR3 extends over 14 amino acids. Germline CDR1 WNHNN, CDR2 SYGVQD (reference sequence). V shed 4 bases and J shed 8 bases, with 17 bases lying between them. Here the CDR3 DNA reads TGCGCCAGCAGTGCGTTAGTCAGGGGTGGGGGCTACACCTTC. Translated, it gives CASSALVRGGGYTF.